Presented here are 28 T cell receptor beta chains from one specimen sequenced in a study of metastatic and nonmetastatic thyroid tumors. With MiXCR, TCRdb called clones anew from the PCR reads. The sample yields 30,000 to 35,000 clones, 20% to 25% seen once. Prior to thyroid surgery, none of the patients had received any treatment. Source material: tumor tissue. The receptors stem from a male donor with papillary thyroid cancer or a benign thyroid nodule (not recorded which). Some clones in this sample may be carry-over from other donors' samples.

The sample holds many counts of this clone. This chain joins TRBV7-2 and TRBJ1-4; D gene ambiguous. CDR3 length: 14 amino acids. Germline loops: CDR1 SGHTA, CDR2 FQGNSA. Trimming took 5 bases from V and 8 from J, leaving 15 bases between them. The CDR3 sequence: CASSPSGPAEKLFF. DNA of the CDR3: TGTGCCAGCAGCCCCAGTGGCCCCGCCGAAAAACTGTTTTTT.

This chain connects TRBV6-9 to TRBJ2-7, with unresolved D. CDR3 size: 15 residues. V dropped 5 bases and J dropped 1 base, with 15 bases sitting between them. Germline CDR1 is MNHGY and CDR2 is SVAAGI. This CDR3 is CASSPSGARSYEQYF. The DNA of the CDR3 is TGTGCCAGCAGTCCTTCAGGCGCAAGGTCCTACGAGCAGTACTTC.

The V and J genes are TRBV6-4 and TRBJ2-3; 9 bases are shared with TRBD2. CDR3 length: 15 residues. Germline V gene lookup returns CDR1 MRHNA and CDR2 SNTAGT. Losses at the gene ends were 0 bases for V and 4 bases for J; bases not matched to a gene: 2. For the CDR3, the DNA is TGTGCCAGCAGTGACTCTAGCGGGAGTGCAGATACGCAGTATTTT. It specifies CASSDSSGSADTQYF.

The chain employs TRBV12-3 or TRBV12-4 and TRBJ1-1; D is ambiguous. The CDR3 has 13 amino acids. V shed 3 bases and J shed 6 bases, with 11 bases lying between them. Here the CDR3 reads CASSFGGRAEAFF. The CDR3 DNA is TGTGCCAGCAGTTTCGGAGGTAGGGCTGAAGCTTTCTTT.

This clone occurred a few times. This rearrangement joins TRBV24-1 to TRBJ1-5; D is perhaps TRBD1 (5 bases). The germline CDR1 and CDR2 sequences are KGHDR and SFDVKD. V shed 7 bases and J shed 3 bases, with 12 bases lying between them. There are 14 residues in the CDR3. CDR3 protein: CATRGSGLNQPQHF. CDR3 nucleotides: TGTGCCACCAGAGGATCGGGGCTCAATCAGCCCCAGCATTTT.

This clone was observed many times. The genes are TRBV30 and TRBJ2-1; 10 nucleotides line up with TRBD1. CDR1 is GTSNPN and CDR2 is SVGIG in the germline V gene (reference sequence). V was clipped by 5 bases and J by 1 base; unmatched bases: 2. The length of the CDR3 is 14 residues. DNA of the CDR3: TGTGCCTGGGGGACAGGGGAGTCCTACAATGAGCAGTTCTTC. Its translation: CAWGTGESYNEQFF.

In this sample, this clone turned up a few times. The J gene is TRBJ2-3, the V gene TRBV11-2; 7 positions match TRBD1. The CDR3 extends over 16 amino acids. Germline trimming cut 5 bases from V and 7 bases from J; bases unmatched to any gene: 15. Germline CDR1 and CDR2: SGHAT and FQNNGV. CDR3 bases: TGTGCCAGCAGCAAGGAAACAGGGGTGTTAGCATATACGCAGTATTTT. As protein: CASSKETGVLAYTQYF.

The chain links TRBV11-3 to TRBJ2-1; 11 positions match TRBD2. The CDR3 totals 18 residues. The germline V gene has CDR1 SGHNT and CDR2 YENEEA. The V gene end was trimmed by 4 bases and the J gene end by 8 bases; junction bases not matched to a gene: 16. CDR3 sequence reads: CASSSGLAELLLLDEQFF. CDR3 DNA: TGTGCCAGCAGCTCGGGACTAGCGGAGCTACTTCTCCTGGATGAGCAGTTCTTC.

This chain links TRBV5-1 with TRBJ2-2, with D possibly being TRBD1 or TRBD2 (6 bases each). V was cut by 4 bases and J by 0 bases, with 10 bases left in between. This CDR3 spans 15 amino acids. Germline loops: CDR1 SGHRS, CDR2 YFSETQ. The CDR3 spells CASSRGTTNTGELFF. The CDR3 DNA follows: TGCGCCAGCAGCCGCGGGACAACGAACACCGGGGAGCTGTTTTTT.

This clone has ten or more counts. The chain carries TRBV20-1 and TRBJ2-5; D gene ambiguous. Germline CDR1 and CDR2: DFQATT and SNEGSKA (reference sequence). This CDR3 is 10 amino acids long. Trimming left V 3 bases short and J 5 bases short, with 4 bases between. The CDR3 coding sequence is TGCAGTGCTAGGCGCGAGACCCAGTACTTC. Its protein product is CSARRETQYF.

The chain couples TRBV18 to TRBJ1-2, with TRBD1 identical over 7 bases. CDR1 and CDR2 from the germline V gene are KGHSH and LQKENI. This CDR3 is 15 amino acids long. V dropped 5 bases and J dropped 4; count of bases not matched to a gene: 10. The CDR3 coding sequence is TGTGCCAGCTCAGCCCCCAGTCGGACAGGCTATGGCTACACCTTC. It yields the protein CASSAPSRTGYGYTF.

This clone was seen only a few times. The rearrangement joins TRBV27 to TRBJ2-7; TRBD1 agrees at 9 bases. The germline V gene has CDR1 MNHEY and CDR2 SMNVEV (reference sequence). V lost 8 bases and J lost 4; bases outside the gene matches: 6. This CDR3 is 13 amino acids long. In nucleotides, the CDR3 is TGTGCCAGCCGCCTCGGGACAGGGTACGAGCAGTACTTC. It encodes CASRLGTGYEQYF.

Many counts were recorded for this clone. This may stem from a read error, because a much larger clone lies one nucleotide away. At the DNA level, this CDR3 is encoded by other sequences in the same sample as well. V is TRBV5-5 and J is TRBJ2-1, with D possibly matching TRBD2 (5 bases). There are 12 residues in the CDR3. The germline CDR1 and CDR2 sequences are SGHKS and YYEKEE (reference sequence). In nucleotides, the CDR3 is TGTGCCAGCGAGGGATCCTACAATGAGCAGTTTTTC. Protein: CASEGSYNEQFF. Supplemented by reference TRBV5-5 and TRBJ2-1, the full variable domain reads DAGVTQSPTHLIKTRGQQVTLRCSPISGHKSVSWYQQVLGQGPQFIFQYYEKEERGRGNFPDRFSARQFPNYSSELNVNALLLGDSALYLCASEGSYNEQFFGPGTRLTVL.

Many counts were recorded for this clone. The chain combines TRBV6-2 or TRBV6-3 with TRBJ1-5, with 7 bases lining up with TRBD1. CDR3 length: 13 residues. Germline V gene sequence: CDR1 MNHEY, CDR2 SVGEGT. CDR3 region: CATTGTVPQPQHF. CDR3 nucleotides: TGTGCAACCACCGGGACAGTGCCTCAGCCCCAGCATTTT.

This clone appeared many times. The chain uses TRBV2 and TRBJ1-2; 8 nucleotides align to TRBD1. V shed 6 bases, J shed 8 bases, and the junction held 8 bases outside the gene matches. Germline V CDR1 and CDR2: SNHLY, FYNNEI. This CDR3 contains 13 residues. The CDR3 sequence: CASREDRALGYTF. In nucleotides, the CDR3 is TGTGCCAGCAGAGAGGACAGGGCGTTAGGCTACACCTTC.

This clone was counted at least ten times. The CDR3 here is CATSDYGGTGEQFF. The CDR3, as DNA: TGTGCCACCAGTGATTATGGGGGGACGGGTGAGCAGTTCTTC. The V call is TRBV24-1, the J call TRBJ2-1; weak D call: TRBD2 (6 bases). The germline V gene has CDR1 KGHDR and CDR2 SFDVKD. V shed 2 bases and J shed 9 bases, with 13 bases lying between them. This CDR3 has 14 residues.

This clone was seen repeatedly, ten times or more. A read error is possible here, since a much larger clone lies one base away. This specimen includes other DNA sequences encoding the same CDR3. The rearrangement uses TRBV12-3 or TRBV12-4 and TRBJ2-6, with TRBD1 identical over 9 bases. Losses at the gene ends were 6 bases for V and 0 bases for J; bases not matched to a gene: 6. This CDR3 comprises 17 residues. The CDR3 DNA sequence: TGTGCCAGCAGCCCGGGACAGGGTGTCTCTGGGGCCAACGTCCTGACTTTC. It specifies CASSPGQGVSGANVLTF.

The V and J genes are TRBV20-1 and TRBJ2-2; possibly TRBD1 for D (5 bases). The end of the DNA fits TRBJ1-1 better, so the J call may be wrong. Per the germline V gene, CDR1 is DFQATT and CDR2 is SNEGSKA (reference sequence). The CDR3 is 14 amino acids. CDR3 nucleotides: TGCAGTGCTCCCTATACGACAGAGCGTGGGGAAGCTTTCTTT. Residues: CSAPYTTERGEAFF.

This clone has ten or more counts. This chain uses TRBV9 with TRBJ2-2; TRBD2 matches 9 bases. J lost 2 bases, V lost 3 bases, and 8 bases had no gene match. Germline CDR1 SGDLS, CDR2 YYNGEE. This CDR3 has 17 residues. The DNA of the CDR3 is TGTGCCAGCAGCGCCGGCCTAGCGGGATTTAACACCGGGGAGCTGTTTTTT. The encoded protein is CASSAGLAGFNTGELFF.

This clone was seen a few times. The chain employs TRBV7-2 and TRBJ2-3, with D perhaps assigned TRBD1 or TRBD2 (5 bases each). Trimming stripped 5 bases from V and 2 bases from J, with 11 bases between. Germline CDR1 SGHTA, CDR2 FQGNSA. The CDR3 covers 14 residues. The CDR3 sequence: CASSTGTNTDTQYF. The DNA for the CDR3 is TGTGCCAGCAGCACCGGGACCAACACAGATACGCAGTATTTT.

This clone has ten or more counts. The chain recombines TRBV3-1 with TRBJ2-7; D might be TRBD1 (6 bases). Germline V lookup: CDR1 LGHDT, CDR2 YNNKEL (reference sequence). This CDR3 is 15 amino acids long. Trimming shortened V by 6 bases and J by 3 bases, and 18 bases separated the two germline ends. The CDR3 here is CASRDSGTNNYEQYF. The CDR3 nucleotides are TGTGCCAGCAGAGACTCCGGGACAAACAACTACGAGCAGTACTTC.

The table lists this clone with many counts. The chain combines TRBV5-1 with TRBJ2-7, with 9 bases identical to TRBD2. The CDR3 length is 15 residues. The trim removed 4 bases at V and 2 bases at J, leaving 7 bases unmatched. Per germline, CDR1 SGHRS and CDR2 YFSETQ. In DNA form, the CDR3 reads TGCGCCAGCAGCCTGACTAGCGGACAACCCTACGAGCAGTACTTC. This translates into CASSLTSGQPYEQYF.

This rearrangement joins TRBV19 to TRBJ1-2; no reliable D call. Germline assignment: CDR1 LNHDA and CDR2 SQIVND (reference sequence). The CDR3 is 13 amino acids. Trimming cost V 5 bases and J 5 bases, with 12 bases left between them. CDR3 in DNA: TGTGCCAGTAGTGCGGCGACGGTGTATGGCTACACCTTC. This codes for CASSAATVYGYTF.

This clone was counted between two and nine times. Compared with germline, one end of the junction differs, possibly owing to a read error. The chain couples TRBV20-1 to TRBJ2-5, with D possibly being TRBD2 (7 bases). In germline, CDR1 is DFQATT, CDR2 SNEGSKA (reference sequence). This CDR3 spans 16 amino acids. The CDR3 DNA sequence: TGCAGTGCTAGAGATCTTTTTCCAGGGAGGGGGGAGACCAAGTACTTC. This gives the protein CSARDLFPGRGETKYF.

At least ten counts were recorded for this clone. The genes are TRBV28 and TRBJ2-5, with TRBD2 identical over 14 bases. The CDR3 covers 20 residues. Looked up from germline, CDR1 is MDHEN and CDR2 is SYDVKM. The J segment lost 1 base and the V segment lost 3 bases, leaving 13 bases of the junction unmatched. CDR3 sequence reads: CASSLPGLAGAIIGQETQYF. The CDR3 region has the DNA TGTGCCAGCAGTTTGCCGGGACTAGCGGGAGCGATTATAGGCCAAGAGACCCAGTACTTC.

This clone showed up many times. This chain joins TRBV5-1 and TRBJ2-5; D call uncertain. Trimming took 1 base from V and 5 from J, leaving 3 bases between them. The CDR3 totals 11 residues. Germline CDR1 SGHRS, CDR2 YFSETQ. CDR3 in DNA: TGCGCCAGCAGCTTGAGTGAGACCCAGTACTTC. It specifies CASSLSETQYF.

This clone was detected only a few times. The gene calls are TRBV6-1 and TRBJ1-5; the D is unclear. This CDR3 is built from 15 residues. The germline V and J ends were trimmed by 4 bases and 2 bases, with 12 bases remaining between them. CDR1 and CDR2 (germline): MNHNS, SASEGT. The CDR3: CASSGREGGNQPQHF. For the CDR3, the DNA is TGTGCCAGCAGTGGGCGGGAGGGCGGCAATCAGCCCCAGCATTTT.

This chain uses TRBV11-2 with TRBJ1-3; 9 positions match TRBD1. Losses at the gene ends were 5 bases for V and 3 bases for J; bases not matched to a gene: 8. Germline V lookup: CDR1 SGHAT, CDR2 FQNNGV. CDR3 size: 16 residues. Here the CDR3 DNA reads TGTGCCAGCAGCACAGAAAGGGACAGGGTTGGAAACACCATATATTTT. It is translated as CASSTERDRVGNTIYF.